The present T cell receptor beta chain was sequenced within a study of Graves' ophthalmopathy and Graves' hyperthyroidism. This clonotype was counted at least ten times. RNA transcripts were the source from which TCR beta CDR3 regions were amplified. Following a first-round RT-PCR that used HTBI primers, a second-round multiplex PCR was carried out. TCRdb passed the multiplex PCR reads through MiXCR, listing each CDR3 protein once. In the table there are hundreds of thousands of distinct CDR3 sequences, 22% of which are singletons. The CDR3 runs 13 residues. Germline lookup yields CDR1 LGHDT and CDR2 YNNKEL (reference sequence). Trimming pared 1 base from V and 7 bases from J, leaving 5 bases between.

What was sequenced was peripheral blood. This sequence was found in a young woman with stable Graves' hyperthyroidism. Some clones in this sample may be carry-over from other donors' samples. The chain recombines TRBV3-1 with TRBJ1-6; D is uncertain. CDR3: CASSQVENSPLHF. DNA for the CDR3: TGTGCCAGCAGCCAAGTCGAGAATTCACCCCTCCACTTT. Complete variable domain (other parts from reference TRBV3-1 and TRBJ1-6): DTAVSQTPKYLVTQMGNDKSIKCEQNLGHDTMYWYKQDSKKFLKIMFSYNNKELIINETVPNRFSPKSPDKAHLNLHINSLELGDSAVYFCASSQVENSPLHFGNGTRLTVT.